The following is a T cell receptor beta chain sequence with its context. What it binds is unknown. The sample belongs to a study of blood T cells in healthy people across ages. Overall study results and limits: Diversity figures derived from one million T cells were judged to underestimate the true value. In the absence of known donor CMV status, changes in expanded clonotypes were possibly confounded. Comparison with aged donors showed that long-lived donors had more naive CD4+ cells and higher diversity.

Alongside a J-beta primer mix, a sample-barcoded 5' primer served in a second PCR lasting about 7 to 12 cycles. Each cDNA molecule received a tag from a template-switch adaptor that had 12 random nucleotides. TCRdb recomputed calls from the 5' RACE reads with MiXCR, one row per CDR3 protein. The data contain about 1.6 million distinct CDR3 sequences, almost 35% of them singletons. CDR3 length: 13 amino acids. Germline CDR1 is SGHAT and CDR2 is FQNNGV. Trimming shortened V by 5 bases and J by 4 bases, and 12 bases separated the two germline ends. Sequencing was carried out using blood. The chain uses TRBV11-2 and TRBJ2-7, with D maybe TRBD1 (6 bases). This receptor was identified in a woman aged 25 to 39 in good health. CDR3 residues: CASSPFRGYEQYF. The CDR3 DNA is TGTGCCAGCAGCCCTTTTAGGGGGTACGAGCAGTACTTC. The variable domain in full, with the rest retrieved from reference TRBV11-2 and TRBJ2-7, is EAGVAQSPRYKIIEKRQSVAFWCNPISGHATLYWYQQILGQGPKLLIQFQNNGVVDDSQLPKDRFSAERLKGVDSTLKIQPAKLEDSAVYLCASSPFRGYEQYFGPGTRLTVT.